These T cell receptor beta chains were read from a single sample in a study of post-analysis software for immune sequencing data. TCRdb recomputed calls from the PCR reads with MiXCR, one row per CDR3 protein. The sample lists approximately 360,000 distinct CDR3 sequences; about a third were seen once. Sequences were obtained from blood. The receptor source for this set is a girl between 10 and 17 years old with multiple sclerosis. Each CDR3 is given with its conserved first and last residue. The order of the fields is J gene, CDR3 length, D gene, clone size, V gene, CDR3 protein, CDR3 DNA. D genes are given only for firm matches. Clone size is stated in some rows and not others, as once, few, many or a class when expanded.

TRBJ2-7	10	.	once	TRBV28	CATQGNEQYF	TGTGCCACCCAGGGGAACGAGCAGTACTTC
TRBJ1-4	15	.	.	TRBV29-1	CSVEDEAATNEKLFF	TGCAGCGTTGAAGACGAGGCGGCAACTAATGAAAAACTGTTTTTT
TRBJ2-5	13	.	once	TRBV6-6	CATRMGAQETQYF	TGTGCCACCCGGATGGGAGCACAAGAGACCCAGTACTTC
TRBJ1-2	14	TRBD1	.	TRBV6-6	CASSAGTGYYGYTF	TGTGCCAGCAGTGCCGGGACAGGATACTATGGCTACACCTTC
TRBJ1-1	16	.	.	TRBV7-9	CASSLGGGGMNTEAFF	TGTGCCAGCAGCTTAGGAGGAGGTGGGATGAACACTGAAGCTTTCTTT
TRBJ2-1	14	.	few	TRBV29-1	CSVVFLWDYNEQFF	TGCAGCGTTGTTTTTCTCTGGGATTACAATGAGCAGTTCTTC
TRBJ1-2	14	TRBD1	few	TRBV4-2	CASSQGQGADGYTF	TGTGCCAGCAGCCAAGGACAGGGGGCGGATGGCTACACCTTC
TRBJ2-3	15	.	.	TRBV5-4	CASSTGTSATDTQYF	TGTGCCAGCAGCACCGGGACTTCTGCCACAGATACGCAGTATTTT
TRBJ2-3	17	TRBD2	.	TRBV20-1	CSASGLAGSSSTDTQYF	TGCAGTGCTAGTGGCCTAGCGGGGTCCTCTAGCACAGATACGCAGTATTTT
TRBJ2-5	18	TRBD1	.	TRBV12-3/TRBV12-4	CASSFLSTGGFYQETQYF	TGTGCCAGCAGTTTCCTGTCGACAGGGGGTTTTTACCAAGAGACCCAGTACTTC
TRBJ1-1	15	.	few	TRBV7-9	CASSSRPGRGTEAFF	TGTGCCAGCAGCTCCCGACCCGGGAGGGGGACTGAAGCTTTCTTT
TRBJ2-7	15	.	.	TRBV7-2	CASSLGLAPGYEQYF	TGTGCCAGCAGCTTAGGCCTAGCGCCTGGTTACGAGCAGTACTTC
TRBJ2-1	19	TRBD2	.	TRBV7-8	CASSFQLDSGGPSYNEQFF	TGTGCCAGCAGCTTTCAACTCGATAGCGGGGGCCCATCCTACAATGAGCAGTTCTTC
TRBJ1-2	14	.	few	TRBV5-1	CASSLEWGSYGYTF	TGCGCCAGCAGCTTGGAGTGGGGGAGCTATGGCTACACCTTC
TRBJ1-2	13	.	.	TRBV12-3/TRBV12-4	CASSLPRVNGYTF	TGTGCCAGCTCACTCCCCCGGGTCAATGGCTACACCTTC
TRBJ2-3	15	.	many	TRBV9	CASSVGLADTDTQYF	TGTGCCAGCAGCGTAGGGCTAGCAGACACAGATACGCAGTATTTT
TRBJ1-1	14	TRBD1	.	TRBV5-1	CASSRGTANTEAFF	TGCGCCAGCAGCCGCGGGACAGCGAACACTGAAGCTTTCTTT
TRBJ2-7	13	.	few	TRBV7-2	CASSLQATYEQYF	TGTGCCAGCAGCTTGCAGGCTACCTACGAGCAGTACTTC
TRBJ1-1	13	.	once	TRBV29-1	CSAVDRLNAEAFF	TGCAGCGCTGTGGACAGATTGAACGCTGAAGCTTTCTTT
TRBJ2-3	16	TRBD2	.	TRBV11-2	CASSSTSGVATDTQYF	TGTGCCAGCAGCTCGACTAGCGGGGTGGCCACAGATACGCAGTATTTT
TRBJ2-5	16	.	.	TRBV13	CASSFSRDVRRETQYF	TGTGCCAGCAGCTTCAGTCGGGACGTGAGGAGGGAGACCCAGTACTTC
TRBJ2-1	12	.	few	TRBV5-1	CASSIRQNEQFF	TGCGCCAGCAGCATTAGACAGAATGAGCAGTTCTTC
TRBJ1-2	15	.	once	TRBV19	CASIPSGGPNYGYTF	TGTGCCAGTATCCCAAGCGGGGGACCTAACTATGGCTACACCTTC
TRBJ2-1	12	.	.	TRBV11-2	CASSRTVSEQFF	TGTGCCAGCAGCCGGACGGTCAGTGAGCAGTTCTTC
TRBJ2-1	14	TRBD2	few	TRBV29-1	CSVELAGGNNEQFF	TGCAGCGTTGAACTAGCGGGGGGAAATAATGAGCAGTTCTTC
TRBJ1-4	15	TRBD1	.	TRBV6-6	CASTRTGATNEKRFF	TGTGCCAGCACCAGAACAGGGGCAACTAATGAAAAACGGTTTTTT
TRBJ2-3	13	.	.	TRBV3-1	CASSRGSTDTQYF	TGTGCCAGCAGCCGGGGTAGCACAGATACGCAGTATTTT
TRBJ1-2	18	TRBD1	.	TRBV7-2	CASSSPGDSVPANYGYTF	TGTGCCAGCAGCTCCCCCGGGGACAGCGTACCCGCTAACTATGGCTACACCTTC
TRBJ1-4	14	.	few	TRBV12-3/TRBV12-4	CASRARLRGEKLFF	TGTGCCAGCAGAGCAAGACTAAGGGGTGAAAAACTGTTTTTT
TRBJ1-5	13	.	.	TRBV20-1	CSAKGGVHQPQHF	TGCAGTGCCAAAGGGGGGGTCCATCAGCCCCAGCATTTT
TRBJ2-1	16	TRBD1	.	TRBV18	CASSPPDRVAYNEQFF	TGTGCCAGCTCACCACCGGACAGGGTGGCCTACAATGAGCAGTTCTTC
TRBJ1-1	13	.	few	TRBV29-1	CSVSGGMNTEAFF	TGCAGCGTTTCGGGAGGAATGAACACTGAAGCTTTCTTT
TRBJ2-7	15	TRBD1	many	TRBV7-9	CASSSPGQGSYEQYF	TGTGCCAGCAGCTCTCCGGGACAGGGGTCCTACGAGCAGTACTTC
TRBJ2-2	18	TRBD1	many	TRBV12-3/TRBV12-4	CASSLVSGTGSAAGELFF	TGTGCCAGCAGTTTAGTTTCCGGGACAGGGAGTGCCGCCGGGGAGCTGTTTTTT
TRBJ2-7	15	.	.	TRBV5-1	CASSLWSHPSYEQYF	TGCGCCAGCAGCTTGTGGTCCCATCCTTCCTACGAGCAGTACTTC
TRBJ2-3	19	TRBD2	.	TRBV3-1	CASSAFEEGVAGDTDTRYF	TGTGCCAGCAGCGCTTTCGAAGAGGGGGTAGCGGGGGACACAGATACGCGGTATTTT
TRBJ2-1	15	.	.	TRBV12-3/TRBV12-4	CASSFISASYNEQFF	TGTGCCAGCAGTTTCATCAGCGCCTCCTACAATGAGCAGTTCTTC
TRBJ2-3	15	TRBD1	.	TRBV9	CASSATGGATDTQYF	TGTGCCAGCAGCGCCACAGGGGGCGCGACAGATACGCAGTATTTT
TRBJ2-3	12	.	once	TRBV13	CAGSLFPDTQYF	TGTGCCGGCAGCTTATTCCCAGATACGCAGTATTTT
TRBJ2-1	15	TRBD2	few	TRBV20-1	CSAIVSGGSYNEQFF	TGCAGTGCTATCGTTAGCGGGGGTTCCTACAATGAGCAGTTCTTC
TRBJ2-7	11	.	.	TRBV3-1	CASSQWDEQYF	TGTGCCAGCAGCCAATGGGACGAGCAGTACTTC
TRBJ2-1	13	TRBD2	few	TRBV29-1	CSVAGPFSNEQFF	TGCAGCGTAGCGGGACCGTTTTCGAATGAGCAGTTCTTC
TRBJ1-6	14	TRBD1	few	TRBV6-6	CASDPGQALSPLHF	TGTGCCAGCGACCCGGGACAGGCCTTGTCACCCCTCCACTTT
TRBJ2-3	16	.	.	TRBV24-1	CATSAGGASGTDTQYF	TGTGCCACCAGTGCTGGGGGGGCTAGCGGCACAGATACGCAGTATTTT
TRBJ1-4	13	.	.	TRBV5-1	CASSEGTGEKLFF	TGCGCCAGCAGCGAGGGAACGGGTGAAAAACTGTTTTTT
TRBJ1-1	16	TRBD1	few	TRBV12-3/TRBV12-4	CASIISQGARSTEAFF	TGTGCCAGCATTATTTCCCAGGGGGCGCGAAGCACTGAAGCTTTCTTT
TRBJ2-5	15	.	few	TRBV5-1	CASSLGGAFQGTQYF	TGCGCCAGCAGCTTGGGGGGGGCCTTCCAGGGGACCCAGTACTTC
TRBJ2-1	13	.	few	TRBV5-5	CASSPTRANEQFF	TGTGCCAGCAGCCCGACAAGAGCCAATGAGCAGTTCTTC
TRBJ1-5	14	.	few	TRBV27	CASSLSQGNQPQHF	TGTGCCAGCAGTTTATCGCAGGGGAATCAGCCCCAGCATTTT
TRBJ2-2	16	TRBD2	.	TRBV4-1	CASSQVLAGGTGELFF	TGCGCCAGCAGCCAAGTACTAGCGGGGGGGACCGGGGAGCTGTTTTTT
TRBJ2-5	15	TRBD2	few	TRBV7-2	CASSWVAGAQETQYF	TGTGCCAGCAGCTGGGTAGCGGGGGCCCAAGAGACCCAGTACTTC
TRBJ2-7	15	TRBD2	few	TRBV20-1	CSARPGLAGAYEQYF	TGCAGTGCTAGACCGGGACTAGCGGGGGCGTACGAGCAGTACTTC
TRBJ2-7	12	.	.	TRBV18	CASSPEGNEQYF	TGTGCCAGCTCACCGGAGGGAAACGAGCAGTACTTC
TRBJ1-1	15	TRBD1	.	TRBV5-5	CASSPWDRENTEAFF	TGTGCCAGCAGCCCCTGGGACAGGGAGAACACTGAAGCTTTCTTT
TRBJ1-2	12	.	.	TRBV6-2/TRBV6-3	CASSYRQDGYTF	TGTGCCAGCAGTTACAGACAGGATGGCTACACCTTC
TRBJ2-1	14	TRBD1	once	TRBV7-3	CASSGRTGEETQFF	TGTGCCAGCAGCGGAAGGACAGGGGAAGAGACCCAGTTCTTC
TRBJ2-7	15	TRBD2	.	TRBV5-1	CASSSRGAGFPEQYF	TGCGCCAGCAGCTCACGAGGAGCGGGATTCCCCGAGCAGTACTTC
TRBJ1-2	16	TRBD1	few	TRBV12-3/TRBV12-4	CASNRHGRGQLYGYTF	TGTGCCAGCAACCGCCATGGGAGGGGGCAGTTGTATGGCTACACCTTC
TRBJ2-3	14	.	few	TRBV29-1	CSVWQGGATDTQYF	TGCAGCGTTTGGCAGGGGGGCGCCACAGATACGCAGTATTTT